These T cell receptor beta chains were read from a single sample in a study of CD8 T cells in Susac syndrome. TCRdb re-called the immunoSEQ multiplex PCR reads with MiXCR, one entry per CDR3 protein. In the table there are about 100,000 distinct CDR3 sequences, 95% of which are singletons. The sequencing sample was made of CD8+ T cells from PBMCs. The receptor set was obtained from a human donor with Susac syndrome. Each CDR3 is given with its conserved first and last residue.

TRBV29-1	TRBJ2-7	CSVSGSEGYEQYF
TRBV5-1	TRBJ2-1	CASSLETAWDEQFF
TRBV25-1	TRBJ2-3	CSRSTDTQYF
TRBV13	TRBJ1-1	CASSLGVPSTLGAFF
TRBV13	TRBJ1-4	CASSSNAGRSNEKLFF
TRBV29-1	TRBJ2-1	CGTSGIHPLNEQFF
TRBV15	TRBJ2-6	CATSRDGEGSGANVLTF
TRBV3-1	TRBJ2-5	CASSQVRQHPAYF
TRBV20-1	TRBJ2-3	CSARDGGGRGYTQYF
TRBV20-1	TRBJ2-7	CSARDPRGPYEQYF
TRBV27	TRBJ2-1	CASSLPPGGGNEQFF
TRBV20-1	TRBJ2-3	CSARELAEAGTDTQYF
TRBV27	TRBJ1-2	CASGDGEGYTF
TRBV6-2/TRBV6-3	TRBJ1-5	CASSSPHTPQHF